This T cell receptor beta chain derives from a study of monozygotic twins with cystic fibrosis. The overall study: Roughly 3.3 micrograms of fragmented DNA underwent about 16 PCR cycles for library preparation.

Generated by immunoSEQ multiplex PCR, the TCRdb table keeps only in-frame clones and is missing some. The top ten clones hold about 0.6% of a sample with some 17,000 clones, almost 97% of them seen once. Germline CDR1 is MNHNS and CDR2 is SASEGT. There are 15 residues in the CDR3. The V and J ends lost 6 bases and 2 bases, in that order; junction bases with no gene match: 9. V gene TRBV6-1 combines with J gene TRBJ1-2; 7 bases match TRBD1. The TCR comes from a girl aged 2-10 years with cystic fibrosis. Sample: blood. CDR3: CASSPTDRMNYGYTF. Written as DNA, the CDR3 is TGTGCCAGCAGCCCGACGGACAGGATGAACTATGGCTACACCTTC.